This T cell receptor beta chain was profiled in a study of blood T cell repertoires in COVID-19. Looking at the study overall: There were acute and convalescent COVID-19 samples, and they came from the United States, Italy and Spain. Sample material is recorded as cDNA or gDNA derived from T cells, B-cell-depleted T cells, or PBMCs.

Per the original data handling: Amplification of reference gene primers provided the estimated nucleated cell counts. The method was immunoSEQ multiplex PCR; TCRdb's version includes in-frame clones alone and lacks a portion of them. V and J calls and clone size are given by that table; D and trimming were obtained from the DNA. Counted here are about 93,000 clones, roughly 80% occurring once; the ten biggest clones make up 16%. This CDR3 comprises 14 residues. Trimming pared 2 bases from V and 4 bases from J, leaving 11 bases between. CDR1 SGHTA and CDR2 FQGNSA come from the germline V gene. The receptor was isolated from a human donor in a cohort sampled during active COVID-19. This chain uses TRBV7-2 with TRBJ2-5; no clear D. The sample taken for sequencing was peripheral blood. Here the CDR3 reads CASSLSPVGETQYF. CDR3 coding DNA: TGTGCCAGCAGCTTAAGCCCGGTTGGAGAGACCCAGTACTTC.